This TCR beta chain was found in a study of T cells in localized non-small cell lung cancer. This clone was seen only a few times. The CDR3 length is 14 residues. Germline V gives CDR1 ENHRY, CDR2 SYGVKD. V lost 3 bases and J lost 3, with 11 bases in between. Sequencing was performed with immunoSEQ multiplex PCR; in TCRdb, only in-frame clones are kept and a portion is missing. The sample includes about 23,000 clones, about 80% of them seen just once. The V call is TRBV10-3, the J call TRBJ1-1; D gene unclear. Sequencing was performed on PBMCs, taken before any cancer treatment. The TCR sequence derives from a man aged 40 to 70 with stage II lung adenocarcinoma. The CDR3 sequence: CAISDPGSDTEAFF. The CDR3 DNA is TGTGCCATCAGTGACCCGGGTAGCGACACTGAAGCTTTCTTT.